These T cell receptor beta chains were read from a single sample in a study of technical replicates of blood from a handful of donors. This table comes from immunoSEQ multiplex PCR, and its TCRdb copy is limited to in-frame clones, with some not included. The sample shows tens of thousands of clones, around 94% of them seen only once. Sequencing used T cells isolated from PBMCs. The receptor set was obtained from a human donor in good health. Both conserved end residues are trimmed from each CDR3. Each record gives: D gene, V gene, CDR3 length, CDR3 protein. The D gene is left open where the match is weak.

NA TRBV11-2 12 ASSLGRGTYEQY
NA TRBV6-1 13 ASSEALFGGYEQY
NA TRBV4-2 16 ASSQEEFIAAETYEQY
TRBD2 TRBV28 11 ASNPGGGHIQY
NA TRBV4-1 10 ASSQAGDEQY
TRBD2 TRBV14 14 ASSQDRMGDYVPQY
TRBD2 TRBV9 17 ASSKYRLAGRGSTDTQY
NA TRBV4-1 17 ASSQRIWTRDSSSYEQY
NA TRBV20-1 9 SAQQGYEQY
NA TRBV11-2 11 ASSLAIGNPIY
NA TRBV6-6 13 ASSYSKEQGTEAF
NA TRBV6-1 11 ASRTGSSYEQY
NA TRBV2 8 ASFSYGYT
TRBD1 TRBV27 14 ASSLTPGGSDTEAF
TRBD2 TRBV9 15 ASSVGLGSSGYNEQF
NA TRBV11-3 15 ASSFFGGSATHNEQF
NA TRBV19 13 ASSSNRNPNEKLF
TRBD2 TRBV9 12 ASSVGGVSYEQY
NA TRBV4-3 14 ASSQVGEGKAEKLF
TRBD1 TRBV4-2 12 ASSQVRDSYEQY
NA TRBV30 10 AWSGGNYGYT
NA TRBV6-5 11 ASSGGMANEQF
NA TRBV4-1 11 ASSRASTYEQY
NA TRBV11-2 11 ASSSSLGYEQY
NA TRBV30 10 AWSTLNQPQH
TRBD1 TRBV6-1 13 ASSPMGPGQWEQY
NA TRBV27 11 ASSLGGGYGYT
NA TRBV5-5 13 ASNSFLWYNTEAF
TRBD2 TRBV7-2 14 ASSLWPAGGLNEQY
TRBD1 TRBV28 14 ASSFSRGQGAYEQY
NA TRBV20-1 8 SASIPEAF
TRBD1 TRBV19 12 ASSIGPGGSEAF
NA TRBV7-2 13 ASSLDGAVNTEAF
NA TRBV6-6 12 ASSYNAAPNIQY
TRBD2 TRBV19 12 ASSLKGLEETQY
NA TRBV11-3 15 ASSLTRTSLSYNEQF
TRBD1 TRBV25-1 12 ASSVGQGGTEAF
NA TRBV9 9 ASSGTGEQF
TRBD1 TRBV9 13 ASSGDRGNQETQY
TRBD2 TRBV4-3 13 ASSQTSGGSYERF
NA TRBV18 10 ASSPGDTEAF
TRBD2 TRBV6-5 13 ASSYSSGRANEQF
TRBD1 TRBV7-2 12 ASSPDRGGYGYT
NA TRBV19 12 ASSVTERITEAF
TRBD2 TRBV7-2 13 ASSLVTSAYYEQY
TRBD1 TRBV4-3 12 ASSQQGAIGELF
NA TRBV29-1 12 SVGPSWGVYGYT
TRBD2 TRBV19 13 ASSIGTSGRYEQY
NA TRBV23-1 10 ASSGTYYEQY
TRBD2 TRBV7-7 15 ASSLGGTSGRYNEQF
NA TRBV10-1 15 ASSESRGGVTKNIQY
NA TRBV6-1 11 ASSELSSYEQY
NA TRBV9 14 ASSVVDTGTYNEQF
NA TRBV2 13 ASKAGASSNTEAF
NA TRBV6-1 11 ASSADSSLPQH